This T cell receptor (beta chain) was found in a study of CD8+ T cells in alopecia areata. TCR sequencing used cDNA made by reverse transcription of extracted RNA. Using immunoSEQ multiplex PCR, the repertoire was profiled, and TCRdb retains in-frame clones only, with some absent. The table has 170,000 or so clones, roughly 61% seen once. V was pared by 1 base and J by 5 bases, with 3 bases of the junction left unmatched. CDR1 is PRHDT, CDR2 FYEKMQ, per germline (reference sequence). The CDR3 runs to 14 residues. As for treatment: oral pan-JAK inhibitor, 5-10 mg twice daily. PBMCs were stained for CD3, CD4 and CD8, and CD4+ and CD8+ T cells were sorted. Findings and limits, study-wide: Since there was just one nonresponder, nobody can yet say how baseline CD8+ expansion ties to response. Amid tofacitinib therapy, many expanded lesional clones stayed present in scalp and blood.

This clone was observed a handful of times. Antigen specificity is unknown. Sequenced here: CD8+ T cells sorted from blood, sampled at week 24, from a patient treated with tofacitinib. The chain couples TRBV13 to TRBJ2-5; 8 nucleotides match TRBD2. This clonotype was obtained from a human donor with alopecia areata. This CDR3 is CASSLAGGQETQYF. DNA for the CDR3: TGTGCCAGCAGCTTAGCGGGGGGGCAGGAGACCCAGTACTTC.